This T cell receptor beta chain originates from a study of T cell responses to AZD1222 COVID-19 vaccine. About the study: Pooled together were second doses at about 4 or about 12 weeks. Study conclusions and caveats: Spike-specific TCR depth and breadth grew after two AZD1222 doses. Baseline testing showed seropositivity in only six AZD1222 recipients. The study found vaccine-associated CD4 TCRs spanning spike, dominant at 160-218 and 743-854.

This clone was detected once. Antigen: not known. The CDR3 contains 13 residues. Germline V gene data show CDR1 as SGHRS and CDR2 as YFSETQ. Trimming shortened V by 0 bases and J by 10 bases, and 14 bases separated the two germline ends. Profiled with immunoSEQ multiplex PCR; TCRdb holds only in-frame clones, not every one. The sample carries over 45,000 clones, approximately 83% recorded once. The genes are TRBV5-1 and TRBJ2-7, with D possibly being TRBD2 (7 bases). The specimen comprised peripheral blood, sampled on day 0 of AZD1222 vaccination. This clonotype was obtained from an adult in good health. CDR3 residues: CASSLGGGQLQYF. The CDR3 DNA sequence: TGCGCCAGCAGCTTGGGCGGGGGACAACTTCAGTACTTC.